Listed below are T cell receptor beta chains from one sample, sequenced in a study of monozygotic twins with inflammatory bowel disease. One entry per CDR3 protein, without DNA, is what TCRdb gives after re-calling the 5' RACE reads. Its clone listing holds 300,000 to 350,000 distinct CDR3 sequences. Sample: blood. The receptors originated from a human donor with ulcerative colitis or Crohn's disease, or a healthy co-twin of an affected twin (not recorded which). Each CDR3 is given with its conserved first and last residue.

CDR3 protein | J gene | V gene | CDR3 length
CSASGGGREQYF | TRBJ2-7 | TRBV20-1 | 12
CASSQGWSQRERGNEQFF | TRBJ2-1 | TRBV4-2 | 18
CASSARTGINTGELFF | TRBJ2-2 | TRBV9 | 16
CSATTTRPDTQYF | TRBJ2-3 | TRBV20-1 | 13
CASSVVGTSTDTQYF | TRBJ2-3 | TRBV9 | 15
CASSLPSGSGGSYSEQFF | TRBJ2-1 | TRBV7-8 | 18
CASSPPLQYEQYF | TRBJ2-7 | TRBV18 | 13
CASTLGVGYEQYF | TRBJ2-7 | TRBV27 | 13
CATSPGASGSQSSYNEQFF | TRBJ2-1 | TRBV24-1 | 19
CSGRQGGDTQYF | TRBJ2-3 | TRBV29-1 | 12
CASSQDPRVGADTQYF | TRBJ2-3 | TRBV4-1 | 16
CATSRAIESIGADTQYF | TRBJ2-3 | TRBV15 | 17
CASSFRQEIFQETQYF | TRBJ2-5 | TRBV3-1 | 16
CASSQPGQSSYEQYF | TRBJ2-7 | TRBV4-1 | 15
CASSVPAGYETQYF | TRBJ2-5 | TRBV25-1 | 14
CATSEGLGRQTDTQYF | TRBJ2-3 | TRBV24-1 | 16